This entry describes one TCR beta chain. This sample stems from a study of blood T cell repertoires in COVID-19. Trimming cost V 1 base and J 0 bases; bases outside gene matches: 7. The CDR3 length is 17 residues. Germline V gives CDR1 SGHTA, CDR2 FQGNSA. Profiling relied on immunoSEQ multiplex PCR, and the TCRdb table lists in-frame clones only, not all of them. The sample has a few hundred thousand clones, roughly nine tenths seen once. The chain is built from TRBV7-2 and TRBJ1-1; 8 positions agree with TRBD1. The sequenced sample consisted of peripheral blood. The sequence was obtained from a woman in her twenties or thirties with COVID-19, enrolled during active disease. The CDR3, as DNA: TGTGCCAGCAGCTTAGGACCCCCGGGACAGGTGAACACTGAAGCTTTCTTT. Residues: CASSLGPPGQVNTEAFF.